These 27 T cell receptor beta chains share one sample of origin, sequenced in a study of blood T cells in healthy people across ages. Then a second PCR, running about 6 to 11 cycles, was carried out with a sample-barcoded 5' primer and a J-beta primer mix. TCRdb processed the 5' RACE reads anew with MiXCR; each CDR3 protein has one entry. Of roughly 800,000 distinct CDR3 sequences listed, around 25% were seen once; the top ten hold approximately 4%. A further study also used this sample, focusing on T cells of mothers and their children.

The specimen sequenced was blood. The receptors shown here come from a boy aged 5-17 years in good health.

This clonotype was seen ten or more times. CDR3 residues: CASSSRQGYGYTF. Here the CDR3 DNA reads TGTGCCAGCAGTTCCCGACAGGGGTATGGCTACACCTTC. The V gene is TRBV7-3, the J gene TRBJ1-2; 8 nucleotides agree with TRBD1. Germline trimming cut 6 bases from V and 5 bases from J; bases unmatched to any gene: 5. Germline CDR1 is SGHTA and CDR2 is FQGTGA. This CDR3 has 13 amino acids. Complete variable domain (other parts from reference TRBV7-3 and TRBJ1-2): GAGVSQTPSNKVTEKGKYVELRCDPISGHTALYWYRQSLGQGPEFLIYFQGTGAADDSGLPNDRFFAVRPEGSVSTLKIQRTERGDSAVYLCASSSRQGYGYTFGSGTRLTVV.

The chain has TRBV29-1 and TRBJ2-1, with 7 nucleotides matching TRBD1. The CDR3 runs 15 residues. In germline, CDR1 is SQVTM, CDR2 ANQGSEA. The V and J ends lost 4 bases and 3 bases, in that order; junction bases with no gene match: 9. For the CDR3, the DNA is TGCAGCGTTGGAGGGGGCGAGGTAAGCTACAATGAGCAGTTCTTC. This gives the protein CSVGGGEVSYNEQFF.

The V call is TRBV12-3 or TRBV12-4, the J call TRBJ2-7, with 7 bases identical to TRBD1. This CDR3 is 13 amino acids long. J was trimmed by 5 bases and V by 5 bases; bases with no gene match: 6. The CDR3, as DNA: TGTGCCAGCAGTATCACAGGGGACGACGAGCAGTACTTC. Protein product: CASSITGDDEQYF.

In this sample, this clonotype turned up a few times. The chain uses TRBV29-1 and TRBJ2-7; D may correspond to TRBD1 or TRBD2 (5 bases each). This CDR3 is built from 15 residues. The germline gives CDR1 SQVTM, CDR2 ANQGSEA. The V end was cut by 4 bases, the J end by 4 bases, with 20 bases between. The CDR3 loop is CSVVAGKLRDYEQYF. DNA for the CDR3: TGCAGCGTTGTGGCAGGGAAATTGAGGGATTACGAGCAGTACTTC.

The V gene is TRBV7-2, the J gene TRBJ1-1; TRBD1 aligns across 7 bases. The CDR3 spans 14 residues. The germline CDR1 and CDR2 sequences are SGHTA and FQGNSA. The junction had 3 bases not matched to a gene; V was cut back by 3 bases and J by 2 bases. CDR3 coding DNA: TGTGCCAGCAGCTTGTGGGACAGTAACACTGAAGCTTTCTTT. It specifies CASSLWDSNTEAFF.

With respect to this clonotype: One end of the junction is discordant with germline, which a read error may explain. The chain joins TRBV24-1 to TRBJ2-2; the D gene is possibly TRBD2 (6 bases). The CDR3 contains 14 residues. Per the germline V gene, CDR1 is KGHDR and CDR2 is SFDVKD. The DNA for the CDR3 is TGTGCCACCGGGGGAGCTCTTAACACCGGGGGGCTGTTTTTT. Amino acids: CATGGALNTGGLFF.

The CDR3: CSARDGVTGMGTDTQYF. The CDR3, as DNA: TGCAGTGCTAGAGATGGGGTGACAGGGATGGGCACAGATACGCAGTATTTT. J is TRBJ2-3 and V is TRBV20-1, with TRBD1 identical over 7 bases. The V gene end was trimmed by 0 bases and the J gene end by 1 base; junction bases not matched to a gene: 10. The germline V gene encodes CDR1 DFQATT and CDR2 SNEGSKA (reference sequence). The CDR3 sequence is 17 residues long.

This clonotype occurred a few times. V and J are TRBV20-1 and TRBJ1-3; D is ambiguous. The CDR3 is made up of 12 amino acids. The germline gives CDR1 DFQATT, CDR2 SNEGSKA (reference sequence). V dropped 5 bases and J dropped 3 bases, with 8 bases sitting between them. The CDR3: CSAQQSGNTIYF. DNA for the CDR3: TGCAGTGCTCAGCAAAGTGGAAACACCATATATTTT.

This clonotype was counted a few times. The rearrangement links TRBV20-1 to TRBJ2-5, with D maybe TRBD1 (6 bases). Germline lookup yields CDR1 DFQATT and CDR2 SNEGSKA (reference sequence). This CDR3 has 13 residues. CDR3 in DNA: TGCAGCATTGGGGACACCACTAAGGCGACCCAGTACTTC. Its translation is CSIGDTTKATQYF.

This clonotype turned up a few times. The chain joins TRBV2 to TRBJ1-1; D remains unclear. The germline V and J ends were trimmed by 4 bases and 1 base, with 10 bases remaining between them. CDR1 SNHLY and CDR2 FYNNEI come from the germline V gene. The CDR3 loop spans 14 amino acids. The CDR3 sequence: CASSVFLENTEAFF. The CDR3 DNA reads TGTGCCAGCAGTGTCTTCCTCGAGAACACTGAAGCTTTCTTT.

This clonotype occurred a few times. The genes are TRBV29-1 and TRBJ1-2; tentatively, D is TRBD1 (5 bases). V was pared by 2 bases and J by 8 bases, with 15 bases between. Germline V lookup: CDR1 SQVTM, CDR2 ANQGSEA. This CDR3 is 13 amino acids long. For the CDR3, the DNA is TGCAGCGTTGAATGGGACCAAGAGAGGGGCTACACCTTC. Translated: CSVEWDQERGYTF.

V gene TRBV12-3 or TRBV12-4 combines with J gene TRBJ2-5; either TRBD1 or TRBD2 may fit D (6 bases each). This CDR3 region has 13 residues. V was trimmed by 4 bases and J by 9 bases, leaving 15 bases between them. The CDR3 DNA follows: TGTGCCAGCAGTTCCCTCGGAGGGGGGTCCCAGTACTTC. It specifies CASSSLGGGSQYF.

The chain employs TRBV7-9 and TRBJ2-5; 7 positions match TRBD2. The V and J ends lost 7 bases and 5 bases, in that order; junction bases with no gene match: 13. Germline lookup yields CDR1 SEHNR and CDR2 FQNEAQ (reference sequence). This CDR3 contains 15 residues. CDR3: CASTPGLSKVETQYF. The DNA for the CDR3 is TGTGCCAGCACCCCGGGACTATCGAAGGTGGAGACCCAGTACTTC.

This chain joins TRBV6-2 or TRBV6-3 and TRBJ2-5; D may be TRBD1 (6 bases). The tail of the sequence fits TRBJ2-1 better, so the J call may be wrong. CDR1 and CDR2 (germline): MNHEY, SVGEGT. This CDR3 contains 11 residues. CDR3 DNA: TGTGCCAGCAGCCCAGGGGCTGAGCAGTTCTTC. Translation: CASSPGAEQFF.

This clonotype was observed a handful of times. The gene calls are TRBV6-1 and TRBJ2-5, with 7 bases fitting TRBD1. CDR3 size: 14 residues. V dropped 6 bases and J dropped 3; count of bases not matched to a gene: 7. The germline CDR1 and CDR2 sequences are MNHNS and SASEGT. The CDR3 loop reads CASREQGSKETQYF. In nucleotides, the CDR3 is TGTGCCAGCAGGGAACAGGGGTCAAAAGAGACCCAGTACTTC.

This clonotype was recorded only once. The rearrangement links TRBV12-3 or TRBV12-4 to TRBJ1-5, with D perhaps TRBD1 (6 bases). This CDR3 is built from 15 residues. V shed 6 bases and J shed 11 bases, with 23 bases lying between them. CDR3 sequence: CASSSQGATEGAQHF. DNA for the CDR3: TGTGCCAGCAGCTCCCAGGGCGCAACTGAGGGGGCCCAGCATTTT.

This chain links TRBV7-2 with TRBJ1-2, with D possibly matching TRBD1 (6 bases). The CDR3 length is 13 residues. Germline lookup yields CDR1 SGHTA and CDR2 FQGNSA. V lost 6 bases to trimming and J lost 4 bases, with 12 bases between them. CDR3 region: CASSNRTAYGYTF. In nucleotides, the CDR3 is TGTGCCAGCAGTAACCGGACAGCCTATGGCTACACCTTC.

The V call is TRBV7-2, the J call TRBJ2-4, with 14 bases matching TRBD2. J was trimmed by 7 bases and V by 4 bases; bases with no gene match: 3. Germline V lookup: CDR1 SGHTA, CDR2 FQGNSA. There are 15 residues in the CDR3. The CDR3 nucleotides read TGTGCCAGCAGCTCGGGACTAGCGGGAGTGAACATTCAGTACTTC. Encoded protein: CASSSGLAGVNIQYF.

The rearrangement links TRBV5-1 to TRBJ2-5; D may be TRBD1 (6 bases). The CDR3 is 16 residues long. Trimming stripped 7 bases from V and 3 bases from J, with 22 bases between. Per germline, CDR1 SGHRS and CDR2 YFSETQ. CDR3 nucleotides: TGCGCCAGCGGCGGAATACTATGGGGGCAGAAAGAGACCCAGTACTTC. This gives the protein CASGGILWGQKETQYF. Full variable domain (missing parts from reference TRBV5-1 and TRBJ2-5): KAGVTQTPRYLIKTRGQQVTLSCSPISGHRSVSWYQQTPGQGLQFLFEYFSETQRNKGNFPGRFSGRQFSNSRSEMNVSTLELGDSALYLCASGGILWGQKETQYFGPGTRLLVL.

This clonotype occurred a few times. A read error may account for a junction end that differs from germline. The genes are TRBV7-9 and TRBJ1-2, with D uncertain. CDR3 length: 10 residues. Germline values: CDR1 SEHNR, CDR2 FQNEAQ (reference sequence). CDR3 nucleotide sequence: TGTGCCAGCAGCTTCCGGGCTGCACCCTTC. It yields the protein CASSFRAAPF.

V and J are TRBV7-2 and TRBJ2-5; 15 bases map to TRBD2. Germline assignment: CDR1 SGHTA and CDR2 FQGNSA. V gave up 3 bases and J gave up 5 bases; unmatched junction bases: 4. The CDR3 sequence is 16 residues long. In DNA form, the CDR3 reads TGTGCCAGCAGCTTTCGGACTAGCGGGAGGGTGGAGACCCAGTACTTC. Residues: CASSFRTSGRVETQYF.

V and J are TRBV2 and TRBJ2-4; D is unresolved. This CDR3 comprises 14 residues. Looked up from germline, CDR1 is SNHLY and CDR2 is FYNNEI. V dropped 4 bases and J dropped 0 bases, with 7 bases sitting between them. This CDR3 is CASSVAPAKNIQYF. CDR3 nucleotide sequence: TGTGCCAGCAGTGTTGCACCAGCCAAAAACATTCAGTACTTC.

This chain connects TRBV6-6 to TRBJ2-3, with unresolved D. This CDR3 contains 12 residues. CDR1 and CDR2 from the germline V gene are MNHNY and SVGAGI (reference sequence). Trimming took off 3 bases at V and 4 bases at J, with 5 bases between the two ends. The CDR3 here is CASSYNADTQYF. The CDR3 DNA follows: TGTGCCAGCAGTTATAACGCAGATACGCAGTATTTT.

This chain uses TRBV12-3 or TRBV12-4 with TRBJ2-3; no clear D gene. This CDR3 comprises 15 residues. V gave up 5 bases and J gave up 6 bases, with 18 bases separating them. The CDR3 DNA is TGTGCCAGCAGTCTGTGCACAGTGAAGGCGGATACGCAGTATTTT. This translates into CASSLCTVKADTQYF.

This clonotype was recorded a few times. The J gene is TRBJ1-2, the V gene TRBV28, with 7 positions matching TRBD1. CDR1 MDHEN and CDR2 SYDVKM come from the germline V gene. This CDR3 has 13 residues. V was clipped by 5 bases and J by 7 bases; unmatched bases: 7. The CDR3 reads CASSPGTAFGYTF. DNA for the CDR3: TGTGCCAGCAGTCCCGGGACAGCGTTTGGCTACACCTTC.

This chain uses TRBV20-1 with TRBJ2-7; 7 nucleotides agree with TRBD2. V lost 3 bases to trimming and J lost 2 bases; unmatched junction nucleotides: 13. Germline lookup yields CDR1 DFQATT and CDR2 SNEGSKA (reference sequence). The CDR3 extends over 16 amino acids. The CDR3 DNA is TGCAGTGCTAGTGAAAGGTCACTAGCGCTTACCTACGAGCAGTACTTC. Protein sequence: CSASERSLALTYEQYF.

In this sample, this clonotype turned up a few times. The chain recombines TRBV5-6 with TRBJ1-1, with no clear D. V was cut by 0 bases and J by 0 bases, with 9 bases left in between. Germline values: CDR1 SGHDT, CDR2 YYEEEE. This CDR3 has 15 amino acids. The CDR3: CASSLVARMNTEAFF. Written as DNA, the CDR3 is TGTGCCAGCAGCTTGGTGGCACGAATGAACACTGAAGCTTTCTTT.